This T cell receptor (beta chain) was profiled in a study of response to subunit inactivated influenza vaccine. Regarding the study as a whole: The authors suggested that every seasonal influenza vaccination recruits few new T cells.

This clonotype was counted a single time. Its antigen is unidentified. TCRdb reanalysed the RT-PCR reads using MiXCR and keeps one entry per CDR3 protein. This sample has around 200,000 distinct CDR3 sequences; approximately 8.7% occur once, and the top ten carry around 9.9%. This receptor was obtained from a man aged 50-59 years who received an inactivated influenza vaccine. The source material was non-naive T cells sorted from PBMCs, sampled on the day of vaccination.

CDR3 sequence: CASSRPGPEAFF. CDR3 nucleotides: TGTGCCAGTAGTCGACCGGGCCCTGAAGCTTTCTTT. J is TRBJ1-1 and V is TRBV6-2 or TRBV6-3, with D unresolved. This CDR3 has 12 residues. Germline V lookup: CDR1 MNHEY, CDR2 SVGEGT. Trimming shortened V by 9 bases and J by 6 bases, and 14 bases separated the two germline ends.